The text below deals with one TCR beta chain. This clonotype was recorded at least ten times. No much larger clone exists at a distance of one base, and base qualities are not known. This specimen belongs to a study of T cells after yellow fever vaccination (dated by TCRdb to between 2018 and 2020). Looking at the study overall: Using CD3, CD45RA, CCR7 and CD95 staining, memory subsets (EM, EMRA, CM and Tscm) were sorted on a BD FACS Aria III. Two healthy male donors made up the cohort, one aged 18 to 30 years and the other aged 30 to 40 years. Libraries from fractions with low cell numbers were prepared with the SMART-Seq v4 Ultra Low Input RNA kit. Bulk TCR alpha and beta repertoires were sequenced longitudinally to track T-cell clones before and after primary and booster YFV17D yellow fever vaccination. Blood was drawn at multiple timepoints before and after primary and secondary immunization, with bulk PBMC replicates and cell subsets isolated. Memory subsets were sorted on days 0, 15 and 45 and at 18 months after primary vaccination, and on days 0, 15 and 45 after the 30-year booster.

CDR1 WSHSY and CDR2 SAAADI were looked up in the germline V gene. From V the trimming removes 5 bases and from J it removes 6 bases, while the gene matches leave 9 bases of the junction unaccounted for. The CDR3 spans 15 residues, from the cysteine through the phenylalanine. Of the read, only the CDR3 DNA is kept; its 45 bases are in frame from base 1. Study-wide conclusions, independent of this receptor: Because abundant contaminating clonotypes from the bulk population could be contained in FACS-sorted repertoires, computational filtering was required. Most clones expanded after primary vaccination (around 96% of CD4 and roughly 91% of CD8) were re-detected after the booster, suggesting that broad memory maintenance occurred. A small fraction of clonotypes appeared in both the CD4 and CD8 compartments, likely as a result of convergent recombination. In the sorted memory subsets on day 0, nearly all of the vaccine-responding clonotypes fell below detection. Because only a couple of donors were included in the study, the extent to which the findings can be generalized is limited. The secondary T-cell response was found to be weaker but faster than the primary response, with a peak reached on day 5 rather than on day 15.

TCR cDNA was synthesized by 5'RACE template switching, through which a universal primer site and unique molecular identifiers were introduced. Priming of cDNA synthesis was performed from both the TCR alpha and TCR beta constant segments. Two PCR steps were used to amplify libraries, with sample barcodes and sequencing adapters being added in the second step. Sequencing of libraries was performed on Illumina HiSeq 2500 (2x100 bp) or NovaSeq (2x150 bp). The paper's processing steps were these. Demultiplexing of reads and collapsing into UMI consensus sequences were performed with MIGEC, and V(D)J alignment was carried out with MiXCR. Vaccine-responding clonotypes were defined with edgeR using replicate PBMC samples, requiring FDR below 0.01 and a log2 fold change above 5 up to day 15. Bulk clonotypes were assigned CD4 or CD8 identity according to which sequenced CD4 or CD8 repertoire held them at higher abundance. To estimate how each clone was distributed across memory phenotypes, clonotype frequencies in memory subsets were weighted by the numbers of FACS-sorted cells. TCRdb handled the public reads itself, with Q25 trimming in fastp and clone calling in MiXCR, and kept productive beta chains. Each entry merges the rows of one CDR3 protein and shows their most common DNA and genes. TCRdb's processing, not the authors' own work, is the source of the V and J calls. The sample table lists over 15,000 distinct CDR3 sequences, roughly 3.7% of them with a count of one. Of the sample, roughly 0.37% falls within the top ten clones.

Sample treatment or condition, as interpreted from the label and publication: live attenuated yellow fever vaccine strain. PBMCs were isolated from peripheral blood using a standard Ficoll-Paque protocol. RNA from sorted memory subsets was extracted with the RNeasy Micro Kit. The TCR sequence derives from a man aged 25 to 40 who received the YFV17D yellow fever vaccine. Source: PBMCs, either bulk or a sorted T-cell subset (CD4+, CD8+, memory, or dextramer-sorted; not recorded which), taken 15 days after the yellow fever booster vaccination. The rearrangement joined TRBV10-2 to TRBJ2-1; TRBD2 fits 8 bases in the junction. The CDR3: CASSYETSVSNEQFF. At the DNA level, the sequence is TGCGCCAGCAGTTACGAGACTAGCGTGTCCAATGAGCAGTTCTTC.